These 2 T cell receptor beta chains came from one sample sequenced in a study of post-analysis software for immune sequencing data. Regarding the study as a whole: Patients used about five TRBV segments, including TRBV5-6, TRBV5-1 and TRBV20-1, more often than controls.

For these TCRs, the target antigens are not known. cDNA libraries for TCR beta contained unique molecular identifiers. TCRdb processed the PCR reads anew with MiXCR; each CDR3 protein has one entry. This sample has hundreds of thousands of distinct CDR3 sequences; about 32% occur once, and the top ten carry roughly 0.53%. The source material was blood. All receptors come from a girl aged 5-17 years with multiple sclerosis.

This clonotype was picked up a small number of times. The chain recombines TRBV3-1 with TRBJ2-1; D may be TRBD1 (6 bases). The germline CDR1 and CDR2 sequences are LGHDT and YNNKEL (reference sequence). V lost 8 bases to trimming and J lost 4 bases, with 12 bases between them. The CDR3 loop spans 13 amino acids. The CDR3 nucleotides read TGTGCCAGCCAAAACAGGGCATACAATGAGCAGTTCTTC. Protein sequence: CASQNRAYNEQFF.

The V gene is TRBV20-1, the J gene TRBJ2-7; 9 bases match TRBD2. Trimming took 6 bases from V and 6 from J; bases not matched to a gene: 9. This CDR3 comprises 13 residues. In germline, CDR1 is DFQATT, CDR2 SNEGSKA (reference sequence). The CDR3 DNA is TGCAGTGCCTTAGCGGGAGTTATGCTCGAGCAGTACTTC. Translation gives CSALAGVMLEQYF.